The subject of this entry is one T cell receptor (beta chain). Method: immunoSEQ multiplex PCR; TCRdb's copy keeps in-frame clones and lacks some. The sample holds 15,000 or so clones; 80% to 85% are singletons and the top ten take under 30%. This specimen comes from a study of ipilimumab plus nivolumab after autologous stem cell transplantation. Background on the study: Patients received a median of roughly five ipilimumab and about 8 nivolumab doses. The DLBCL group included primary refractory and relapsed cases.

Starting 14 to 28 days after autologous transplant, ipilimumab 1 mg/kg was given. Dosing: nivolumab 3 mg/kg IV, weeks 1, 4, 7, 10, then every two weeks to week 26. The starting material was PBMCs, obtained in a trial of ipilimumab plus nivolumab as post-transplant consolidation. This clonotype was obtained from a male donor with diffuse large B-cell lymphoma.

The CDR3 sequence: CASSRTGENTEAFF. CDR3 DNA sequence: TGTGCCAGCAGTAGAACAGGCGAAAACACTGAAGCTTTCTTT. This sequence joins TRBV6-5 and TRBJ1-1; D is possibly TRBD1 (5 bases). The germline V gene encodes CDR1 MNHEY and CDR2 SVGAGI. V gave up 5 bases and J gave up 2 bases, with 12 bases separating them. The CDR3 length is 14 residues.